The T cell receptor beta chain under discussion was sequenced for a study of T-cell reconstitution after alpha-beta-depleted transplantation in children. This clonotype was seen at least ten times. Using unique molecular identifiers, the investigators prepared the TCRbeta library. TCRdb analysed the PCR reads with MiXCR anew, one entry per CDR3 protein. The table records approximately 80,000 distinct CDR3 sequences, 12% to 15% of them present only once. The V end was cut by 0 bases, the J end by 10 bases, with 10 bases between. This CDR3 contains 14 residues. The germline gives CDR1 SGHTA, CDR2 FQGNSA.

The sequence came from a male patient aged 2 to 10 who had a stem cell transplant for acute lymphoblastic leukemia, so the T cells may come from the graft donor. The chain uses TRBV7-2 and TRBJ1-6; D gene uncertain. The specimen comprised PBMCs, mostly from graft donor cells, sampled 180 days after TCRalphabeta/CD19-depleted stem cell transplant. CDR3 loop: CASSLATGPSPLHF. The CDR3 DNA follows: TGTGCCAGCAGCTTAGCAACCGGGCCCTCACCCCTCCACTTT.